This T cell receptor beta chain was observed in a study of shared clonotypes between healthy human individuals. Across several immunoSEQ plates, the genomic DNA of each subset was split evenly. Approximately 270 ng DNA, roughly 28,000 T cell genomes, went into unsorted PBMC replicate PCRs. The method was immunoSEQ multiplex PCR; TCRdb's version includes in-frame clones alone and lacks a portion of them. The sample has around 500,000 clones, 78% seen once. The germline V gene has CDR1 LNHDA and CDR2 SQIVND (reference sequence). This CDR3 is built from 14 residues. Trimming left V 3 bases short and J 2 bases short, with 8 bases between.

Material for sequencing was PBMCs. The sequence was obtained from a woman aged 35 to 49 in good health. Some clones in this sample may be carry-over from other donors' samples. The chain is built from TRBV19 and TRBJ2-1, with D possibly matching TRBD1 (5 bases). CDR3 loop: CASSIQGAYNEQFF. CDR3 nucleotide sequence: TGTGCCAGTAGTATCCAGGGTGCCTACAATGAGCAGTTCTTC. The full variable domain, with the rest looked up from reference TRBV19 and TRBJ2-1, is DGGITQSPKYLFRKEGQNVTLSCEQNLNHDAMYWYRQDPGQGLRLIYYSQIVNDFQKGDIAEGYSVSREKKESFPLTVTSAQKNPTAFYLCASSIQGAYNEQFFGPGTRLTVL.